Listed below are T cell receptor beta chains from one sample, sequenced in a study of T-cell reconstitution after alpha-beta-depleted transplantation in children. MiXCR was run by TCRdb on the PCR reads, yielding one entry per CDR3 protein. The sample has 200,000 to 250,000 distinct CDR3 sequences, around 7.5% seen once. The material sequenced was PBMCs, mostly from graft donor cells, taken 180 days after TCRalphabeta/CD19-depleted stem cell transplant. The receptors here all came from a male patient younger than 18 who had a stem cell transplant for acute lymphoblastic leukemia, so the T cells may come from the graft donor. Both conserved end residues are trimmed from each CDR3. The order of the fields is V gene, clone size, CDR3 length, J gene, CDR3 protein. Only some rows state a clone size, as once, few, many or a class for expanded clones.

TRBV12-3/TRBV12-4	many	13	TRBJ1-4	ASSSEDRFNEKLF
TRBV28	many	13	TRBJ2-1	ASSYGTGLYNEQF
TRBV5-1	many	14	TRBJ2-5	ASSLESGASEETQY
TRBV9	.	16	TRBJ2-2	ASSVKLAGGPNTGELF
TRBV12-3/TRBV12-4	many	13	TRBJ2-3	ASSLVTGFADTQY
TRBV4-3	many	17	TRBJ1-3	ASSQVSLPLAPSGNTIY
TRBV19	few	14	TRBJ1-1	ASSIWTGGSDTEAF
TRBV7-2	many	11	TRBJ2-3	ASSSRLAHTQY
TRBV5-1	many	12	TRBJ1-2	ASSGGTPPMYAT
TRBV10-3	many	11	TRBJ1-1	ATAADSNTEAF